This section outlines one T cell receptor (beta chain) sequence together with its context. The target antigen is unknown. The data belong to a study of cytotoxic CD8 clonotypes in ibrutinib-treated CLL. Study details: Response samples followed a median around 12 months of treatment, range 6 to 36.

Using immunoSEQ multiplex PCR, the repertoire was profiled, and TCRdb retains in-frame clones only, with some absent. The sample has roughly 330,000 clones, about 61% seen once. Points from the study as a whole: Sampling times, which were not matched between the groups, differed between sustained-remission patients and progressing patients.

Sample: PBMCs, taken after 36 months of ibrutinib treatment. The TCR originated in a human donor with chronic lymphocytic leukemia.

The CDR3 nucleotides are TGTGCCAGCAGCTTAGCCGGCCTACCGGGACAGGAAGCTTTCTTT. Translated: CASSLAGLPGQEAFF. This chain connects TRBV7-8 to TRBJ1-1, with 7 bases identical to TRBD1. The CDR3 is 15 amino acids. CDR1 is SGHVS, CDR2 FQNEAQ, per germline. Losses at the gene ends were 0 bases for V and 8 bases for J; bases not matched to a gene: 9.